This T cell receptor (beta chain) stems from a study of cytomegalovirus exposure and HLA in healthy donors. Whole-study findings and limits: One later analysis, an examination of the 120 validation repertoires, found that first-cohort TCR clusters tended to co-occur in them.

Sequencing was performed with immunoSEQ multiplex PCR; in TCRdb, only in-frame clones are kept and a portion is missing. The table lists fewer than 250,000 clones, about 87% of them singletons. Of note for this clone: What it binds is not known.

Between the trimmed V and J ends, which lost 5 bases and 5 bases, there was a span of 12 bases. Germline V gene sequence: CDR1 SEHNR, CDR2 FQNEAQ (reference sequence). The CDR3 extends over 14 amino acids. This receptor was identified in a man aged 18 to 35 in good health and CMV-seronegative. Sequenced material: PBMCs. V usage is TRBV7-9 and J usage is TRBJ2-2, with D maybe TRBD1 (6 bases). For the CDR3, the DNA is TGTGCCAGCAGCGCAGACAGGCCGACCGGGGAGCTGTTTTTT. This encodes CASSADRPTGELFF. The variable domain in full, completed from reference TRBV7-9 and TRBJ2-2, reads DTGVSQNPRHKITKRGQNVTFRCDPISEHNRLYWYRQTLGQGPEFLTYFQNEAQLEKSRLLSDRFSAERPKGSFSTLEIQRTEQGDSAMYLCASSADRPTGELFFGEGSRLTVL.